This T cell receptor beta chain comes out of a study of human T cells and chemical hapten exposure. Study-wide findings and caveats: Following DPC sensitization, TCRs present above 1 in 1000 frequency showed no change.

Concerning this clonotype: Its cognate antigen is unknown.

Individual cDNA molecules had unique molecular identifiers attached to them by the library. Via MiXCR, TCRdb re-called the 5' RACE reads, giving one row per CDR3 protein. The sample has approximately 110,000 distinct CDR3 sequences; approximately 20% are singletons. The V gene lost 2 bases and the J gene lost 9 bases, with 20 bases spanning the gap. The CDR3 runs 16 residues. Unfractionated whole blood was the source from which total RNA was extracted. The clonotype comes from a human donor in good health. This rearrangement joins TRBV12-3 or TRBV12-4 to TRBJ2-1; D is ambiguous. CDR3 sequence (DNA): TGTGCCAGCAGTTTATTGAGAAACAGCGAGGTCCGTGAGCAGTTCTTC. Translated: CASSLLRNSEVREQFF.